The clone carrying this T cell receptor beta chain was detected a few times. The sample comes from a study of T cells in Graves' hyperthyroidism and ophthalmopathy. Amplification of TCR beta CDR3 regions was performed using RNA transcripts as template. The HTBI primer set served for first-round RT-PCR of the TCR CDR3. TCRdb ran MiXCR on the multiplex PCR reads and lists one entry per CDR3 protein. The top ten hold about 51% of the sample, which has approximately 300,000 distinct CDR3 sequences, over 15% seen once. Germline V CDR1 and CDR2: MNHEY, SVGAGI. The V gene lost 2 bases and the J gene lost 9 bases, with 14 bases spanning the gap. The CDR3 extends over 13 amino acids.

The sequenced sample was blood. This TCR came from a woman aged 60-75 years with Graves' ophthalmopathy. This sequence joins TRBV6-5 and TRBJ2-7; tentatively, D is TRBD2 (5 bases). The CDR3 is CASSYESGIRQYF. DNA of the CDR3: TGTGCCAGCAGTTACGAAAGCGGAATCAGGCAGTACTTC.